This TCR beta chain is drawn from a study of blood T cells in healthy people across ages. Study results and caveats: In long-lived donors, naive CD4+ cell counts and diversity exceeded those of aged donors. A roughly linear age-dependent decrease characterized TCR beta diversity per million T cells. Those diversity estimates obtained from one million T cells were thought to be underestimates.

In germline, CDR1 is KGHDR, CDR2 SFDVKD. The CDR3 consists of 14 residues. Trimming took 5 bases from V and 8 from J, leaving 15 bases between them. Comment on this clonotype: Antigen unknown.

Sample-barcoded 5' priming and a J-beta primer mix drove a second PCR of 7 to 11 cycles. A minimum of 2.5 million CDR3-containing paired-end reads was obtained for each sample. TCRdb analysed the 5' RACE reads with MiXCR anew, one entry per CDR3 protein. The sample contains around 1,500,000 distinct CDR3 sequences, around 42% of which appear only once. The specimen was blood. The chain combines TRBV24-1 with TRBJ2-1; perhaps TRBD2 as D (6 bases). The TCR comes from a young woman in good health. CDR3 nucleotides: TGTGCCACCAGTGGGGGAGGTTGGGGCGATGAGCAGTTCTTC. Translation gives CATSGGGWGDEQFF.